One and the same sample provided the 27 T cell receptor beta chains below, sequenced in a study of control samples from healthy donors and cancer patients. Profiling relied on immunoSEQ multiplex PCR, and the TCRdb table lists in-frame clones only, not all of them. The sample includes approximately 80,000 clones, roughly 88% of them seen just once. The sequenced sample was blood. Receptor source: a woman aged 45-60 years in good health.

This clone was recorded only once. This chain links TRBV19 with TRBJ2-7; a possible D gene is TRBD1 (6 bases). This CDR3 is built from 13 residues. From germline, CDR1 is LNHDA and CDR2 SQIVND (reference sequence). Trimming shortened V by 4 bases and J by 5 bases, and 12 bases separated the two germline ends. The CDR3 region has the DNA TGTGCCAGTAGTAGCCGGAACAGGGACGAGCAGTACTTC. Translating it yields CASSSRNRDEQYF.

The chain couples TRBV5-1 to TRBJ2-7, with 12 bases identical to TRBD2. V shed 4 bases, J shed 4 bases, and the junction held 9 bases outside the gene matches. CDR1 and CDR2 (germline): SGHRS, YFSETQ. The CDR3 is made up of 16 amino acids. The CDR3 reads CASSTLAGGYAYEQYF. Written as DNA, the CDR3 is TGCGCCAGCAGCACTCTAGCGGGGGGGTATGCTTACGAGCAGTACTTC.

This chain joins TRBV12-3 or TRBV12-4 and TRBJ1-5, with D uncertain. CDR3 size: 13 residues. Deletions cut 3 bases from V and 4 bases from J, with 7 bases between. The CDR3 bases are TGTGCCAGCAGTTTCGGCAGAAATCAGCCCCAGCATTTT. Protein sequence: CASSFGRNQPQHF.

The rearrangement links TRBV5-1 to TRBJ1-3; the D is unclear. Trimming pared 1 base from V and 7 bases from J, leaving 12 bases between. The CDR3 loop spans 14 amino acids. In germline, CDR1 is SGHRS, CDR2 YFSETQ. CDR3 region: CASSLSTLGNTIYF. The CDR3 nucleotides read TGCGCCAGCAGCTTGAGTACGCTCGGGAACACCATATATTTT. Looking up the rest from reference TRBV5-1 and TRBJ1-3 gives the full variable domain: KAGVTQTPRYLIKTRGQQVTLSCSPISGHRSVSWYQQTPGQGLQFLFEYFSETQRNKGNFPGRFSGRQFSNSRSEMNVSTLELGDSALYLCASSLSTLGNTIYFGEGSWLTVV.

The chain couples TRBV5-1 to TRBJ1-1; tentatively, D is TRBD1 (5 bases). Deletions cut 0 bases from V and 0 bases from J, with 15 bases between. The CDR3 has 17 amino acids. The germline CDR1 and CDR2 sequences are SGHRS and YFSETQ. CDR3 region: CASSLALFGGMNTEAFF. CDR3 sequence (DNA): TGCGCCAGCAGCTTGGCCTTGTTCGGGGGAATGAACACTGAAGCTTTCTTT.

The chain recombines TRBV29-1 with TRBJ1-5, with 8 positions matching TRBD1. The junction had 8 bases not matched to a gene; V was cut back by 5 bases and J by 5 bases. The CDR3 sequence is 14 residues long. Germline V gene sequence: CDR1 SQVTM, CDR2 ANQGSEA. The CDR3 coding sequence is TGCAGCGTTACACTCCAGGGGGCCCATCAGCCCCAGCATTTT. This translates into CSVTLQGAHQPQHF. The full variable domain, its missing parts supplied by reference TRBV29-1 and TRBJ1-5, is SAVISQKPSRDICQRGTSLTIQCQVDSQVTMMFWYRQQPGQSLTLIATANQGSEATYESGFVIDKFPISRPNLTFSTLTVSNMSPEDSSIYLCSVTLQGAHQPQHFGDGTRLSIL.

The J gene is TRBJ2-1, the V gene TRBV2, with 16 bases fitting TRBD2. CDR1 is SNHLY and CDR2 is FYNNEI in the germline V gene. The V and J ends lost 6 bases and 16 bases, in that order; junction bases with no gene match: 9. This CDR3 is built from 14 residues. The CDR3 nucleotides read TGTGCCAGCAGCGAGGGACTAGCGGGGGGGATGATATTCTTC. It encodes CASSEGLAGGMIFF.

The chain combines TRBV7-2 with TRBJ2-7; 7 bases match TRBD2. Trimming cost V 6 bases and J 2 bases; bases outside gene matches: 7. This CDR3 is 14 amino acids long. Germline V gene data show CDR1 as SGHTA and CDR2 as FQGNSA. The chain's CDR3 is CASSPAGLTYEQYF. In DNA, the CDR3 is TGTGCCAGCAGTCCAGCGGGGCTGACCTACGAGCAGTACTTC. Based on the CDR3 plus reference TRBV7-2 and TRBJ2-7, the full variable domain is GAGVSQSPSNKVTEKGKDVELRCDPISGHTALYWYRQSLGQGLEFLIYFQGNSAPDKSGLPSDRFSAERTGGSVSTLTIQRTQQEDSAVYLCASSPAGLTYEQYFGPGTRLTVT.

The chain uses TRBV30 and TRBJ2-2, with no clear D. Germline loops: CDR1 GTSNPN, CDR2 SVGIG (reference sequence). The ends were cut back, 0 bases at V and 2 bases at J, with 4 bases in the middle. This CDR3 region has 13 residues. The CDR3 DNA is TGTGCCTGGAGTGTCAGTAACACCGGGGAGCTGTTTTTT. This sequence encodes CAWSVSNTGELFF.

Comments on this clone: The junction differs from germline at one of its ends, possibly a read error. This chain uses TRBV4-1 with TRBJ2-2; 8 bases are shared with TRBD1. The CDR3 runs to 19 residues. CDR1 is MGHRA, CDR2 YSYEKL, per germline. This CDR3 reads CASSQVGAGGALNAGELFF. CDR3 nucleotide sequence: TGCGCCAGCAGCCAAGTTGGAGCAGGGGGCGCTTTGAACGCCGGGGAGCTGTTTTTT.

The chain carries TRBV30 and TRBJ1-6, with TRBD1 matching 9 bases. In germline, CDR1 is GTSNPN, CDR2 SVGIG (reference sequence). There are 15 residues in the CDR3. Trimming at V came to 5 bases and at J to 7 bases, leaving 9 bases not matched to a gene. The CDR3 DNA reads TGTGCCTGGGACCCTAGGACAGGGGAAAATTCACCCCTCCACTTT. Translating it yields CAWDPRTGENSPLHF.

The gene calls are TRBV15 and TRBJ1-2; D is possibly TRBD1 (6 bases). This CDR3 spans 13 amino acids. The germline gives CDR1 LNHNV, CDR2 YYDKDF (reference sequence). V was cut by 1 base and J by 7 bases, with 10 bases left in between. CDR3 sequence reads: CATSRAAGVGYTF. For the CDR3, the DNA is TGTGCCACCAGCAGAGCTGCAGGGGTTGGCTACACCTTC.

The chain carries TRBV29-1 and TRBJ1-2; weak D call: TRBD1 (6 bases). V was shortened by 3 bases and J by 7 bases, with 12 bases between the two germline ends. In germline, CDR1 is SQVTM, CDR2 ANQGSEA. The CDR3 runs to 12 residues. In DNA, the CDR3 is TGCAGCGTTGACCCACAGGGATCTGGCTACACCTTC. Protein sequence: CSVDPQGSGYTF. The whole variable domain, filled in from reference TRBV29-1 and TRBJ1-2, reads SAVISQKPSRDICQRGTSLTIQCQVDSQVTMMFWYRQQPGQSLTLIATANQGSEATYESGFVIDKFPISRPNLTFSTLTVSNMSPEDSSIYLCSVDPQGSGYTFGSGTRLTVV.

The rearrangement uses TRBV19 and TRBJ1-2, with 7 bases identical to TRBD1. This CDR3 has 15 amino acids. V lost 4 bases to trimming and J lost 6 bases; unmatched junction nucleotides: 11. Germline V gene data show CDR1 as LNHDA and CDR2 as SQIVND (reference sequence). For the CDR3, the DNA is TGTGCCAGTAGTACCGGACAGGCGGGGGGGAATGGCTACACCTTC. Encoded protein: CASSTGQAGGNGYTF.

This sequence joins TRBV6-5 and TRBJ1-5; D uncertain. The CDR3 contains 14 residues. Trimming left V 8 bases short and J 1 base short, with 12 bases between. Germline CDR1 and CDR2: MNHEY and SVGAGI. In DNA form, the CDR3 reads TGTGCCAGCGATTCCGGTACGAGCAATCAGCCCCAGCATTTT. As protein: CASDSGTSNQPQHF.

This clone has a single count. J is TRBJ2-7 and V is TRBV20-1; D ambiguous. The CDR3 is 10 amino acids. Per the germline V gene, CDR1 is DFQATT and CDR2 is SNEGSKA (reference sequence). The V and J ends lost 5 bases and 6 bases respectively, with 8 bases between them. The CDR3 coding sequence is TGCAGTGCTGGGAAAACCGAGCAGTACTTC. Its protein is CSAGKTEQYF.

The chain links TRBV2 to TRBJ1-3; D not resolved. V dropped 3 bases and J dropped 6 bases, with 9 bases sitting between them. Per germline, CDR1 SNHLY and CDR2 FYNNEI. CDR3 length: 13 amino acids. The CDR3 loop is CASSDQVLNTIYF. CDR3 bases: TGTGCCAGCAGTGACCAGGTTTTAAACACCATATATTTT.

This clone was seen just once. The chain joins TRBV5-6 to TRBJ2-5; 7 nucleotides align to TRBD1. Germline-derived CDR1 and CDR2 are SGHDT and YYEEEE. This CDR3 contains 16 residues. The V gene end was trimmed by 3 bases and the J gene end by 1 base; junction bases not matched to a gene: 9. This CDR3 reads CASSSRQGWGQETQYF. The CDR3 DNA reads TGTGCCAGCAGCTCGCGACAGGGTTGGGGCCAAGAGACCCAGTACTTC.

The chain combines TRBV2 with TRBJ1-1, with TRBD1 matching 7 bases. The ends lost 8 bases at V and 6 bases at J; junction bases unmatched: 9. The CDR3 has 13 amino acids. In germline, CDR1 is SNHLY, CDR2 FYNNEI. The CDR3 DNA is TGTGCCAGCCAGACAGGGCGTAGACCTGAAGCTTTCTTT. Its protein product is CASQTGRRPEAFF.

The V gene is TRBV14, the J gene TRBJ1-1; 8 bases are shared with TRBD1. Germline trimming cut 4 bases from V and 1 base from J; bases unmatched to any gene: 2. Germline-derived CDR1 and CDR2 are SGHDN and FVKESK. This CDR3 spans 14 amino acids. The CDR3 loop reads CASSRTGGNTEAFF. Written as DNA, the CDR3 is TGTGCCAGCAGCCGTACAGGGGGGAACACTGAAGCTTTCTTT.

The chain uses TRBV5-1 and TRBJ2-7; D could derive from TRBD1 or TRBD2 (7 bases each). The ends were cut back, 3 bases at V and 2 bases at J, with 15 bases in the middle. Germline V gene sequence: CDR1 SGHRS, CDR2 YFSETQ. The CDR3 has 15 residues. CDR3 sequence: CASSWGGTEPYEQYF. The CDR3 region has the DNA TGCGCCAGCAGCTGGGGGGGGACAGAACCCTACGAGCAGTACTTC.

The genes are TRBV30 and TRBJ1-2; unclear D gene. The germline V gene encodes CDR1 GTSNPN and CDR2 SVGIG (reference sequence). Trimming pared 0 bases from V and 7 bases from J, leaving 12 bases between. The CDR3 totals 13 residues. CDR3 nucleotides: TGTGCCTGGAGTGTGAGGGAAGCAGGTGGCTACACCTTC. This sequence encodes CAWSVREAGGYTF. Based on the CDR3 plus reference TRBV30 and TRBJ1-2, the full variable domain is SQTIHQWPATLVQPVGSPLSLECTVEGTSNPNLYWYRQAAGRGLQLLFYSVGIGQISSEVPQNLSASRPQDRQFILSSKKLLLSDSGFYLCAWSVREAGGYTFGSGTRLTVV.

The gene calls are TRBV5-4 and TRBJ2-2, with TRBD1 as a possible D gene (6 bases). Germline CDR1 SGHNT, CDR2 YYREEE (reference sequence). V was cut by 0 bases and J by 6 bases, with 15 bases left in between. This CDR3 region has 16 residues. The CDR3: CASSLVVGARAGELFF. The CDR3 nucleotides read TGTGCCAGCAGCTTGGTTGTGGGGGCGCGTGCCGGGGAGCTGTTTTTT.

The gene calls are TRBV12-3 or TRBV12-4 and TRBJ1-2, with a weak D call TRBD1 (6 bases). CDR3 size: 13 residues. With 5 bases removed from V and 4 bases from J, the gap between germline ends came to 11 bases. DNA for the CDR3: TGTGCCAGCAGTCCTGGACAGCCCTATGGCTACACCTTC. This encodes CASSPGQPYGYTF.

This clone came up once. The chain employs TRBV3-1 (or the pseudogene TRBV3-2) and TRBJ1-1; no clear D gene. Trimming took 4 bases from V and 6 from J, leaving 6 bases between them. The CDR3 is 11 residues long. Germline CDR1 LGHDT, CDR2 YNNKEL (reference sequence). CDR3 sequence reads: CASSREAEAFF. The CDR3 nucleotides are TGTGCCAGCAGCCGAGAAGCTGAAGCTTTCTTT.

V gene TRBV5-8 combines with J gene TRBJ1-1; unclear D gene. The CDR3 has 14 residues. Germline CDR1 is SGHTS and CDR2 is YDEGEE. The germline V and J ends were trimmed by 5 bases and 4 bases, with 15 bases remaining between them. This CDR3 is CASSFSTSLTEAFF. CDR3 nucleotides: TGTGCCAGCAGTTTTTCGACAAGTCTCACTGAAGCTTTCTTT. Drawing the rest from reference TRBV5-8 and TRBJ1-1, the complete variable domain is EAGVTQSPTHLIKTRGQQATLRCSPISGHTSVYWYQQALGLGLQFLLWYDEGEERNRGNFPPRFSGRQFPNYSSELNVNALELEDSALYLCASSFSTSLTEAFFGQGTRLTVV.

The chain employs TRBV7-2 and TRBJ1-2, with a possible D match to TRBD1 (6 bases). The CDR3 is made up of 14 amino acids. CDR1 SGHTA and CDR2 FQGNSA come from the germline V gene. V lost 1 base and J lost 4, with 10 bases in between. The CDR3 bases are TGTGCCAGCAGCTTAGGGGGGGCAGTCTATGGCTACACCTTC. Its translation is CASSLGGAVYGYTF.